These T cell receptor beta chains were read from a single sample in a study of blood T cells in healthy people across ages. TCRdb itself ran the 5' RACE reads through MiXCR, one entry per CDR3 protein. In the table there are 1.5 million to 2 million distinct CDR3 sequences, 28% of which are singletons. The sequencing input was blood. All receptors derive from a woman aged 25 to 39 in good health. Each CDR3 is given with its conserved first and last residue. A D gene is named only where the DNA matches it firmly. Size values are once, few and many counts, or a class for expanded clones, and some rows have none.

size: few
D: TRBD1
J: TRBJ2-4
V: TRBV29-1
DNA: TGCAGCGTTGAGGGGACAGGGGCAGACCTAGCCAAAAACATTCAGTACTTC
CDR3: CSVEGTGADLAKNIQYF

size: .
D: .
J: TRBJ2-1
V: TRBV5-1
DNA: TGCGCCAGCAGCTTGGCCGGTGCCGAAGGATGGAAGTTCTTC
CDR3: CASSLAGAEGWKFF

size: many
D: .
J: TRBJ2-7
V: TRBV7-2
DNA: TGTGCCAGCAGCTTAGGGGGGGCCAACTCCTACGAGCAGTACTTC
CDR3: CASSLGGANSYEQYF

size: .
D: .
J: TRBJ1-1
V: TRBV29-1
DNA: TGCAGCGGTACCCGGGACGTCGAGAACACTGAAGCTTTCTTT
CDR3: CSGTRDVENTEAFF

size: .
D: .
J: TRBJ2-5
V: TRBV3-1
DNA: TGTGCCAGCGGCCAATTCGGAACGCCGGGTATAGAGACCCAGTACTTC
CDR3: CASGQFGTPGIETQYF

size: few
D: .
J: TRBJ2-1
V: TRBV7-2
DNA: TGTGCCAGCAGCCTCCGGGCCCCGTCGGACTACAATGAGCAGTTCTTC
CDR3: CASSLRAPSDYNEQFF

size: few
D: .
J: TRBJ2-4
V: TRBV6-1
DNA: TGTGCCAGCAGGGCATGGGGGCCGAACATTCAGTACTTC
CDR3: CASRAWGPNIQYF

size: .
D: TRBD1
J: TRBJ2-2
V: TRBV7-3
DNA: TGTGCCAGCAGCAGAAGCCCAGGGGGTCAGAACACCGGGGAGCTGTTTTTT
CDR3: CASSRSPGGQNTGELFF

size: .
D: .
J: TRBJ2-7
V: TRBV20-1
DNA: TGCAGTGCTAGAGATCAACTAGCAGTCTACGAGCAGTACTTC
CDR3: CSARDQLAVYEQYF

size: few
D: TRBD2
J: TRBJ2-5
V: TRBV7-2
DNA: TGTGCCAGCAGCTTGCTAGGGCCCGGTCTAGCGGGAAAAGAGACCCAGTACTTC
CDR3: CASSLLGPGLAGKETQYF

size: .
D: .
J: TRBJ2-1
V: TRBV11-2
DNA: TGTGCCAGCAGCTCCAGGGGGCGGGAGCCGTCTGGGTACAATGAGCAGTTCTTC
CDR3: CASSSRGREPSGYNEQFF

size: few
D: TRBD1
J: TRBJ1-1
V: TRBV18
DNA: TGTGCCAGCTCACCCAATATCAGGGGGACTAGAGGTGAAGCTTTCTTT
CDR3: CASSPNIRGTRGEAFF

size: few
D: .
J: TRBJ1-5
V: TRBV19
DNA: TGTGCCAGTAGTATTACTGGGTCGGGCAATCAGCCCCAGCATTTT
CDR3: CASSITGSGNQPQHF

size: few
D: .
J: TRBJ1-1
V: TRBV18
DNA: TGTGCCAGCTCACCCCAGGGTTGGGGCACTGAAGCTTTCTTT
CDR3: CASSPQGWGTEAFF

size: .
D: TRBD1
J: TRBJ1-4
V: TRBV7-2
DNA: TGTGCCAGCAGCCATATGACAGGGGGCGGAGGTGAAAAACTGTTTTTT
CDR3: CASSHMTGGGGEKLFF

size: .
D: .
J: TRBJ1-4
V: TRBV7-9
DNA: TGTTCCAGCAGCTTTTCGGGGACGGATGAAAAACTGTTTTTT
CDR3: CSSSFSGTDEKLFF

size: few
D: TRBD1
J: TRBJ1-2
V: TRBV30
DNA: TGTGCCGGGAGGGGACAGGATTTCTATGGCTACACCTTC
CDR3: CAGRGQDFYGYTF

size: .
D: .
J: TRBJ1-2
V: TRBV28
DNA: TGTGCCAGCGGGGATGGACCTAACTATGGCTACACCTTC
CDR3: CASGDGPNYGYTF

size: .
D: .
J: TRBJ2-1
V: TRBV20-1
DNA: TGCAGTGCTAGAGCAAGCTTCTACAATGAGCAGTTCTTC
CDR3: CSARASFYNEQFF

size: .
D: .
J: TRBJ1-1
V: TRBV29-1
DNA: TGCAGCGTTGACAACCCTGTGGCAACTAGGGTGAACACTGAAGCTTTCTTT
CDR3: CSVDNPVATRVNTEAFF

size: .
D: .
J: TRBJ1-1
V: TRBV29-1
DNA: TGCAGCGTTGAAGTAGGACGGACGAACACTGAAGCTTTCTTT
CDR3: CSVEVGRTNTEAFF